The 15 T cell receptor beta chains presented below share a single source sample, sequenced in a study of blood T cell repertoires in COVID-19. Profiled with immunoSEQ multiplex PCR; TCRdb holds only in-frame clones, not every one. The sample carries 100,000 to 150,000 clones, about nine tenths recorded once. Specimen: peripheral blood. These receptor sequences come from a man aged 35 to 55 with acute or convalescent COVID-19.

This rearrangement joins TRBV3-1 (or the pseudogene TRBV3-2) to TRBJ1-1, with unresolved D. Trimming cost V 4 bases and J 1 base, with 7 bases left between them. The CDR3 runs to 13 residues. Germline values: CDR1 LGHDT, CDR2 YNNKEL (reference sequence). The CDR3 region has the DNA TGTGCCAGCAGCCCCTACAGGAACACTGAAGCTTTCTTT. The encoded protein is CASSPYRNTEAFF.

The chain is built from TRBV11-3 and TRBJ2-3; no definite D call. The V end lost 5 bases, the J end lost 4 bases, and 10 bases lay between the germline ends. Germline CDR1 SGHNT, CDR2 YENEEA. The CDR3 length is 13 residues. Here the CDR3 reads CASSPSSADTQYF. The DNA of the CDR3 is TGTGCCAGCAGCCCGTCCTCGGCAGATACGCAGTATTTT.

This clone was detected only once. V usage is TRBV11-2 and J usage is TRBJ2-2, with a tentative D call TRBD2 (5 bases). CDR3 length: 14 residues. Germline CDR1 and CDR2: SGHAT and FQNNGV. The V end was cut by 5 bases, the J end by 5 bases, with 12 bases between. The CDR3 loop reads CASSMERTTGELFF. The CDR3 region has the DNA TGTGCCAGCAGCATGGAGAGGACTACCGGGGAGCTGTTTTTT.

V is TRBV2 and J is TRBJ1-1, with D tentatively TRBD1 (6 bases). V was cut by 7 bases and J by 4 bases, with 10 bases left in between. CDR1 SNHLY and CDR2 FYNNEI come from the germline V gene. The CDR3 totals 12 residues. The CDR3 sequence is CASTEGGTEAFF. The CDR3 DNA reads TGTGCCAGCACTGAGGGGGGCACTGAAGCTTTCTTT.

The chain joins TRBV5-4 to TRBJ1-2; D remains ambiguous. This CDR3 is 15 amino acids long. Germline values: CDR1 SGHNT, CDR2 YYREEE (reference sequence). The V gene lost 6 bases and the J gene lost 6 bases, with 21 bases spanning the gap. Here the CDR3 DNA reads TGTGCCAGCAAATCCCCTGGGGAGGTTCCGCATGGCTACACCTTC. Protein sequence: CASKSPGEVPHGYTF.

With regard to this clone: The sample carries other DNA sequences with the same CDR3. V is TRBV30 and J is TRBJ1-2, with D possibly being TRBD1 (5 bases). V lost 0 bases to trimming and J lost 1 base, with 6 bases between them. The CDR3 runs 13 residues. The germline CDR1 and CDR2 sequences are GTSNPN and SVGIG (reference sequence). CDR3 DNA: TGTGCCTGGAGTGTACAGGATAACTATGGCTACACCTTC. Residues: CAWSVQDNYGYTF.

The chain joins TRBV18 to TRBJ1-2, with D perhaps matching TRBD1 (6 bases). CDR1 is KGHSH, CDR2 LQKENI, per germline. This CDR3 spans 13 amino acids. V dropped 4 bases and J dropped 6 bases, with 12 bases sitting between them. The CDR3 sequence is CASSRTQGHGYTF. The DNA of the CDR3 is TGTGCCAGCTCACGAACACAGGGACATGGCTACACCTTC.

This chain connects TRBV10-2 to TRBJ2-7, with 9 positions matching TRBD1. The CDR3 covers 15 residues. V trimming: 5 bases; J trimming: 5 bases; junction bases outside the gene matches: 10. Germline V gene sequence: CDR1 WSHSY, CDR2 SAAADI. The CDR3, as DNA: TGCGCCAGCAGTCTAAGTCGGACAGGGGTAAACGAGCAGTACTTC. Translating it yields CASSLSRTGVNEQYF.

The chain combines TRBV19 with TRBJ1-3; a weak D match, TRBD1 (5 bases). Germline V gives CDR1 LNHDA, CDR2 SQIVND (reference sequence). The CDR3 runs to 13 residues. V was shortened by 3 bases and J by 3 bases, with 6 bases between the two germline ends. In DNA, the CDR3 is TGTGCCAGTAGTATCGGGGGTGGAAACACCATATATTTT. It translates to CASSIGGGNTIYF.

This chain links TRBV5-1 with TRBJ2-7; possibly TRBD1 for D (5 bases). The CDR3 contains 15 residues. Germline V CDR1 and CDR2: SGHRS, YFSETQ. Trimming pared 0 bases from V and 6 bases from J, leaving 16 bases between. The CDR3 nucleotides read TGCGCCAGCAGCTTGGCCAGGGCAGCCAACGGCGAGCAGTACTTC. Its protein product is CASSLARAANGEQYF.

The chain combines TRBV7-9 with TRBJ1-6; TRBD1 aligns across 7 bases. This CDR3 is 14 amino acids long. CDR1 and CDR2 from the germline V gene are SEHNR and FQNEAQ (reference sequence). The V gene end was trimmed by 5 bases and the J gene end by 7 bases; junction bases not matched to a gene: 5. CDR3 sequence (DNA): TGTGCCAGCAGCCCCGGGACAGACAATTCACCCCTCCACTTT. It yields the protein CASSPGTDNSPLHF.

The chain couples TRBV2 to TRBJ1-3, with D maybe TRBD1 (5 bases). Germline V CDR1 and CDR2: SNHLY, FYNNEI. The CDR3 loop spans 14 amino acids. Trimming left V 2 bases short and J 2 bases short, with 7 bases between. The CDR3 bases are TGTGCCAGCAGTGAAACCAGGGCTGGAAACACCATATATTTT. It is translated as CASSETRAGNTIYF. Full variable domain (outside the CDR3, taken from reference TRBV2 and TRBJ1-3): EPEVTQTPSHQVTQMGQEVILRCVPISNHLYFYWYRQILGQKVEFLVSFYNNEISEKSEIFDDQFSVERPDGSNFTLKIRSTKLEDSAMYFCASSETRAGNTIYFGEGSWLTVV.

This chain connects TRBV7-6 to TRBJ1-5; the D gene is possibly TRBD1 (6 bases). Germline V gives CDR1 SGHVS, CDR2 FNYEAQ. V lost 2 bases, J lost 2 bases, and 10 bases lay in between. CDR3 length: 15 residues. The CDR3 is CASSLQGSGNQPQHF. The CDR3 region has the DNA TGTGCCAGCAGCTTACAGGGGTCAGGCAATCAGCCCCAGCATTTT.

V gene TRBV5-6 combines with J gene TRBJ2-7; TRBD1 agrees at 8 bases. V lost 4 bases, J lost 4 bases, and 10 bases stayed unmatched. Germline V gene data show CDR1 as SGHDT and CDR2 as YYEEEE. The CDR3 totals 15 residues. In nucleotides, the CDR3 is TGTGCCAGCAGCCGAGACAGGGGATTGATGTACGAGCAGTACTTC. Its translation is CASSRDRGLMYEQYF.

The chain joins TRBV2 to TRBJ1-1, with D perhaps TRBD1 (6 bases). Germline V lookup: CDR1 SNHLY, CDR2 FYNNEI. V gave up 1 base and J gave up 3 bases, with 9 bases separating them. The CDR3 extends over 14 amino acids. The CDR3 region is CASSEEGVDTEAFF. As DNA, the CDR3 is TGTGCCAGCAGTGAAGAGGGGGTCGACACTGAAGCTTTCTTT.